A selection of T cell receptor beta chains follows, all from one sample in a study of blood T cell repertoires in acute mononucleosis. The table came from immunoSEQ multiplex PCR; TCRdb's copy has only in-frame clones and leaves some out. The data show some 6,600 clones, with less than 30% seen just once and 25% to 30% held by the top ten. Sample: EBV YVL epitope tetramer+ CD8+ T cells sorted from PBMCs, taken during acute infectious mononucleosis. Receptors were obtained from a woman under 30 with infectious mononucleosis caused by EBV. CDR3s include the opening cysteine and the closing phenylalanine or tryptophan. The order of the fields is J gene, V gene, clone size, D gene, CDR3 DNA, CDR3 protein. The D gene is left open where the match is weak. Not all rows give a size; the values are once, few, many and, for expanded clones, a class.

J gene: TRBJ2-7; V gene: TRBV4-2; clone size: .; D gene: TRBD2; CDR3 DNA: TGTGCCAGCAGCCCCGGGATAGCGGGGGGCTACGAGCAGTACTTC; CDR3 protein: CASSPGIAGGYEQYF
J gene: TRBJ2-7; V gene: TRBV11-2; clone size: few; D gene: TRBD1; CDR3 DNA: TGCGCCAGCAGCCCCGGGACAGGGGAAGGATACGAGCAGTACTTC; CDR3 protein: CASSPGTGEGYEQYF
J gene: TRBJ2-1; V gene: TRBV30; clone size: .; D gene: .; CDR3 DNA: TGTTCCTGGTATGATGGTCCAAACTACAATGAGCAGTTCTTC; CDR3 protein: CSWYDGPNYNEQFF
J gene: TRBJ2-7; V gene: TRBV6-1; clone size: .; D gene: .; CDR3 DNA: TGTGCCAGCAGCTCGCCGGGACACTCCTACGAGCAGTACTTC; CDR3 protein: CASSSPGHSYEQYF
J gene: TRBJ2-1; V gene: TRBV7-3; clone size: few; D gene: .; CDR3 DNA: TGTGCCAGCAGTTTGGACACCACGAGCTCCTACAATGAGCAGTTCTTC; CDR3 protein: CASSLDTTSSYNEQFF
J gene: TRBJ1-2; V gene: TRBV9; clone size: .; D gene: .; CDR3 DNA: TGTGCCAGCAGCCAAGATAGGGCGGCCTATGGCTACACCTTC; CDR3 protein: CASSQDRAAYGYTF
J gene: TRBJ1-1; V gene: TRBV7-7; clone size: .; D gene: .; CDR3 DNA: TGTGCCAGCAGCCCGATTAGGGGGTGGGAGAACACTGAAGCTTTCTTT; CDR3 protein: CASSPIRGWENTEAFF
J gene: TRBJ2-5; V gene: TRBV6-4; clone size: few; D gene: TRBD2; CDR3 DNA: TGTGCCAGCAGTGGGATAGCGGGGGCCCTCTCTAGGACCCAGTACTTC; CDR3 protein: CASSGIAGALSRTQYF
J gene: TRBJ2-1; V gene: TRBV7-2; clone size: medium-sized; D gene: TRBD2; CDR3 DNA: TGTGCCAGCAGCTCAGGCTGGCGCGGGGCGAGCGGGGATGAGCAGTTCTTC; CDR3 protein: CASSSGWRGASGDEQFF
J gene: TRBJ1-2; V gene: TRBV25-1; clone size: .; D gene: .; CDR3 DNA: TGTGCCAGCAGTTCGCCGGAATACTATGGCTACACCTTC; CDR3 protein: CASSSPEYYGYTF
J gene: TRBJ2-1; V gene: TRBV6-1; clone size: few; D gene: TRBD2; CDR3 DNA: TGTGCCAGCAGCCTAGCGGGGCCAAGCAATGAGCAGTTCTTC; CDR3 protein: CASSLAGPSNEQFF
J gene: TRBJ2-1; V gene: TRBV7-6; clone size: .; D gene: .; CDR3 DNA: TGTGCCAGCAGTCCCGACATCGGTTGGGGCGGTGAGCAGTTCTTC; CDR3 protein: CASSPDIGWGGEQFF
J gene: TRBJ2-1; V gene: TRBV29-1; clone size: .; D gene: .; CDR3 DNA: TGCAGCGTTGGGCAGACCCTTTACGATGAGCAGTTCTTC; CDR3 protein: CSVGQTLYDEQFF
J gene: TRBJ1-1; V gene: TRBV5-5; clone size: medium-sized; D gene: .; CDR3 DNA: TGTGCCAGCAGCTTATTCGGCGAGAACACTGAAGCTTTCTTT; CDR3 protein: CASSLFGENTEAFF
J gene: TRBJ2-7; V gene: TRBV6-5; clone size: .; D gene: .; CDR3 DNA: TGTGCCAGCAGTGACTGGGGGAACGAGCAGTACTTC; CDR3 protein: CASSDWGNEQYF
J gene: TRBJ2-7; V gene: TRBV27; clone size: .; D gene: .; CDR3 DNA: TGTGCCAGCAGCATTAGCGGTGAGCAGTACTTC; CDR3 protein: CASSISGEQYF
J gene: TRBJ2-5; V gene: TRBV7-2; clone size: few; D gene: TRBD2; CDR3 DNA: TGTGCCAGCAGTGGACTAGCGGGAGGGTTGAAGACCCAGTACTTC; CDR3 protein: CASSGLAGGLKTQYF
J gene: TRBJ2-1; V gene: TRBV6-7; clone size: .; D gene: TRBD2; CDR3 DNA: TGTGCCAGCAGCCTAGCGGGGCCAAGCAATGAGCAGTTCTTC; CDR3 protein: CASSLAGPSNEQFF
J gene: TRBJ2-5; V gene: TRBV6-6; clone size: many; D gene: TRBD1; CDR3 DNA: TGTGCCAGCAGGCAGCTTACAGGGGGCGCAGAGACCCAGTACTTC; CDR3 protein: CASRQLTGGAETQYF
J gene: TRBJ2-5; V gene: TRBV6-4; clone size: many; D gene: TRBD1; CDR3 DNA: TGTGCCAGCAGTTCATTGACAGGGTCTGGGGAGACCCAGTACTTC; CDR3 protein: CASSSLTGSGETQYF
J gene: TRBJ2-7; V gene: TRBV4-1; clone size: few; D gene: TRBD2; CDR3 DNA: TGTGCCAGCAGCATCCTAGCGGGGGACTCCTACGAGCAGTACTTC; CDR3 protein: CASSILAGDSYEQYF
J gene: TRBJ2-5; V gene: TRBV7-9; clone size: many; D gene: .; CDR3 DNA: TGTGCTAGCAGCGGGTCCCAAGAGACCCAGTACTTC; CDR3 protein: CASSGSQETQYF
J gene: TRBJ2-3; V gene: TRBV11-2; clone size: many; D gene: .; CDR3 DNA: TGTGCCAGCAGCTTACTAGCTGGGGATACGCAGTATTTT; CDR3 protein: CASSLLAGDTQYF
J gene: TRBJ2-1; V gene: TRBV7-2; clone size: many; D gene: .; CDR3 DNA: TGTGCCAGCAGCTTAGACGGGGACAATGAGCAGTTCTTC; CDR3 protein: CASSLDGDNEQFF
J gene: TRBJ2-5; V gene: TRBV11-3; clone size: .; D gene: TRBD1; CDR3 DNA: TGTGCCAGCACCAAACAGGGGCGAGAGACCCAGTACTTC; CDR3 protein: CASTKQGRETQYF
J gene: TRBJ1-1; V gene: TRBV7-3; clone size: .; D gene: .; CDR3 DNA: TGTGCCAGCAGCCCGGGTACCCTGGTAGGGACTGAAGCTTTCTTT; CDR3 protein: CASSPGTLVGTEAFF
J gene: TRBJ2-2; V gene: TRBV6-9; clone size: few; D gene: .; CDR3 DNA: TGTGCCAGCAGTTACGCGGGACATAACACCGGGGAGCTGTTTTTT; CDR3 protein: CASSYAGHNTGELFF
J gene: TRBJ2-7; V gene: TRBV5-6; clone size: .; D gene: .; CDR3 DNA: TGTGCCAGCAGCCAAGAACGGGGCTCCTACGAGCAGTACTTC; CDR3 protein: CASSQERGSYEQYF
J gene: TRBJ2-2; V gene: TRBV13; clone size: .; D gene: TRBD1; CDR3 DNA: TGTGCCAGCAGCTTAGCCACAATCTACAGGGGAGACACCGGGGAGCTGTTTTTT; CDR3 protein: CASSLATIYRGDTGELFF
J gene: TRBJ2-7; V gene: TRBV6-1; clone size: .; D gene: .; CDR3 DNA: TGTGCCAGCCTTTCCTTGGCCGGCGAGCAGTACTTC; CDR3 protein: CASLSLAGEQYF
J gene: TRBJ2-3; V gene: TRBV7-3; clone size: few; D gene: .; CDR3 DNA: TGTGCCAGCAGTGTGATCGATACGCAGTATTTT; CDR3 protein: CASSVIDTQYF
J gene: TRBJ1-6; V gene: TRBV18; clone size: medium-sized; D gene: .; CDR3 DNA: TGTGCCAGCTCACTAGCGGGCTCCTATAATTCACCCCTCCACTTT; CDR3 protein: CASSLAGSYNSPLHF
J gene: TRBJ2-7; V gene: TRBV13; clone size: many; D gene: TRBD2; CDR3 DNA: TGTGCCAGCAGTGTGACGGGGGGGCACTACGAGCAGTACTTC; CDR3 protein: CASSVTGGHYEQYF
J gene: TRBJ2-5; V gene: TRBV27; clone size: medium-sized; D gene: .; CDR3 DNA: TGTGCCAGCAGTTCGGACGTCTCTTTTTTCGGGACCCAGTACTTC; CDR3 protein: CASSSDVSFFGTQYF
J gene: TRBJ2-2; V gene: TRBV11-2; clone size: many; D gene: .; CDR3 DNA: TGTGCCAGCAGCCCCGTAACAGGGCTCACCGGGGAGCTGTTTTTT; CDR3 protein: CASSPVTGLTGELFF
J gene: TRBJ2-7; V gene: TRBV7-3; clone size: few; D gene: .; CDR3 DNA: TGCGCCAGCAGCCAAGATCCGCTGGTAACCTACGAGCAGTACTTC; CDR3 protein: CASSQDPLVTYEQYF
J gene: TRBJ2-1; V gene: TRBV6-1; clone size: .; D gene: .; CDR3 DNA: TGTGCCAGCAGCCCTGCTTATGGTGAGCAGTTCTTC; CDR3 protein: CASSPAYGEQFF
J gene: TRBJ2-7; V gene: TRBV11-3; clone size: few; D gene: TRBD1; CDR3 DNA: TGTGCCAGCAGCTTGGCGCGGACAGGGGGCGAAGTTGGGTACGAGCAGTACTTC; CDR3 protein: CASSLARTGGEVGYEQYF
J gene: TRBJ2-5; V gene: TRBV11-2; clone size: .; D gene: .; CDR3 DNA: TGTGCCAGCATGAGGGAGTTGGCGAAGGGGCACGAGACCCAGTACTTC; CDR3 protein: CASMRELAKGHETQYF
J gene: TRBJ2-1; V gene: TRBV25-1; clone size: few; D gene: TRBD2; CDR3 DNA: TGTGCCAGCAGCCTAGCGGGGCCAAGCAATGAGCAGTTCTTC; CDR3 protein: CASSLAGPSNEQFF
J gene: TRBJ2-5; V gene: TRBV7-3; clone size: .; D gene: .; CDR3 DNA: TGTGCCAGCCAGGGGTACCAAGAGACCCAGTACTTC; CDR3 protein: CASQGYQETQYF
J gene: TRBJ1-1; V gene: TRBV6-5; clone size: many; D gene: .; CDR3 DNA: TGTGCCACTTACTTAATGGAAGCTTTCTTT; CDR3 protein: CATYLMEAFF